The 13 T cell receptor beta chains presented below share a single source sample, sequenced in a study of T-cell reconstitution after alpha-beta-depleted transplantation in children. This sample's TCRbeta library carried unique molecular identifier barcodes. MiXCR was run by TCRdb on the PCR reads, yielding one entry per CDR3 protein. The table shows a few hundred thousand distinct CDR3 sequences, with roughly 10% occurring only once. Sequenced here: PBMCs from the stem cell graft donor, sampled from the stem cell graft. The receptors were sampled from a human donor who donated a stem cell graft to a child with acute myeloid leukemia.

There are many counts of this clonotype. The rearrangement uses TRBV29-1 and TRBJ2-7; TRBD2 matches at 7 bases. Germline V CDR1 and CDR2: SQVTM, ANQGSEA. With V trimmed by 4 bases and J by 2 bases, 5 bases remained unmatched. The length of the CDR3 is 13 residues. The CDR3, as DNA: TGCAGCGTTGGTGTGGGAGGGCCCTACGAGCAGTACTTC. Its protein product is CSVGVGGPYEQYF.

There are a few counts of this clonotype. CDR3 in DNA: TGCAGTGCTAGCTCGCAGGGGGCGCAAAGGGAGCTGTTTTTT. This translates into CSASSQGAQRELFF. The V call is TRBV20-1, the J call TRBJ2-2; TRBD1 matches at 8 bases. V lost 3 bases and J lost 9; bases outside the gene matches: 9. Per the germline V gene, CDR1 is DFQATT and CDR2 is SNEGSKA (reference sequence). This CDR3 contains 14 residues.

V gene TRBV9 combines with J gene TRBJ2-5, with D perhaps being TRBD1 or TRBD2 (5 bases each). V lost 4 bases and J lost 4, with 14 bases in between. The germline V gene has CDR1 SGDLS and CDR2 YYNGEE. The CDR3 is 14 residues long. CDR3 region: CASSPGAGGETQYF. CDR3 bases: TGTGCCAGCAGCCCAGGAGCTGGGGGAGAGACCCAGTACTTC. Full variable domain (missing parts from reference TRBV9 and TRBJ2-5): DSGVTQTPKHLITATGQRVTLRCSPRSGDLSVYWYQQSLDQGLQFLIQYYNGEERAKGNILERFSAQQFPDLHSELNLSSLELGDSALYFCASSPGAGGETQYFGPGTRLLVL.

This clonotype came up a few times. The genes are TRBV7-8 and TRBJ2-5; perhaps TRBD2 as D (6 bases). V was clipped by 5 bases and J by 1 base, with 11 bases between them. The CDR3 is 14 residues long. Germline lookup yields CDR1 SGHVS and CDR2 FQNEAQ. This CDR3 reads CASSKTRLQETQYF. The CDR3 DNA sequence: TGTGCCAGCAGCAAGACTAGGCTCCAAGAGACCCAGTACTTC.

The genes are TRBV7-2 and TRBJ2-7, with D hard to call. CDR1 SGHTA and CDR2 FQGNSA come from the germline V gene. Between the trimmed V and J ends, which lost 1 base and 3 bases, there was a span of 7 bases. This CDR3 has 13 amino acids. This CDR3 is CASSLVQNYEQYF. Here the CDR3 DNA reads TGTGCCAGCAGCTTAGTACAGAACTACGAGCAGTACTTC.

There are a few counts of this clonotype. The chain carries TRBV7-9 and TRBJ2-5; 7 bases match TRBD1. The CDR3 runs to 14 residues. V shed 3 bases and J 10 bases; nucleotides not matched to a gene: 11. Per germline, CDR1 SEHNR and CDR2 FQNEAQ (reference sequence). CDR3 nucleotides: TGTGCCAGCAGCTTGGCTGAGACAGGGAATATCCAGTACTTC. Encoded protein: CASSLAETGNIQYF.

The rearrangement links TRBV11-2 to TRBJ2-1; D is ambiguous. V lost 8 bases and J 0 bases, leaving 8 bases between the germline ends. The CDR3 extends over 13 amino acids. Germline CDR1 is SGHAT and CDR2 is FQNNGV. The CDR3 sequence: CASGLSSYNEQFF. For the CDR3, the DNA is TGTGCCAGCGGTCTAAGCTCCTACAATGAGCAGTTCTTC.

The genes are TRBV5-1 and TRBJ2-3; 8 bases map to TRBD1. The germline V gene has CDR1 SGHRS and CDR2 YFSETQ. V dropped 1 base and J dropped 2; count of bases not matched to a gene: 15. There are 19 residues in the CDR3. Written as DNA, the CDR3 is TGCGCCAGCAGCTTGTCACGACTCAGGGGGCCCACGCACACAGATACGCAGTATTTT. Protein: CASSLSRLRGPTHTDTQYF.

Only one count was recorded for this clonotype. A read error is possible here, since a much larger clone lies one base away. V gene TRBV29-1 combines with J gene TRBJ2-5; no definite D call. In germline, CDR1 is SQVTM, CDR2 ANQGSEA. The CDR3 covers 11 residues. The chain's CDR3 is CSVGVGETEYF. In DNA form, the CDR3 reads TGCAGCGTTGGGGTAGGAGAGACCGAGTACTTC.

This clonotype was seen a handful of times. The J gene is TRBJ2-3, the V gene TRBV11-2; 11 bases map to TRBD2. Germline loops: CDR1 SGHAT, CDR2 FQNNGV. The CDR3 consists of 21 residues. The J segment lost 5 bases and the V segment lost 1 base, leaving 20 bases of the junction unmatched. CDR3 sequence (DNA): TGTGCCAGCAGCTTAGTAGGTTTGGGACTAGCGGACCCTCCTTCGGGAGATACGCAGTATTTT. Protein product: CASSLVGLGLADPPSGDTQYF.

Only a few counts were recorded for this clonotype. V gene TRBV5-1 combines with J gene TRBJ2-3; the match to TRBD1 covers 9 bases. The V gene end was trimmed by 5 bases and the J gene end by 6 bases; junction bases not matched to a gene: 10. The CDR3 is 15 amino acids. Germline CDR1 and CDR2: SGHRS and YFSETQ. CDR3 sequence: CASSKGQGLVDTQYF. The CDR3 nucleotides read TGCGCCAGCAGTAAGGGACAGGGTCTCGTCGATACGCAGTATTTT.

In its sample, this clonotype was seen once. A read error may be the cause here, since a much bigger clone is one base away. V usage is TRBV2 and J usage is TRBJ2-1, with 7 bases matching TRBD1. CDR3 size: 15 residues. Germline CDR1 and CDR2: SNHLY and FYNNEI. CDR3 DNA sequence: TGTGCCAGCAGTGATATCTGGGACAGTAACAATGACCAGTTCTTC. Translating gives CASSDIWDSNNDQFF.

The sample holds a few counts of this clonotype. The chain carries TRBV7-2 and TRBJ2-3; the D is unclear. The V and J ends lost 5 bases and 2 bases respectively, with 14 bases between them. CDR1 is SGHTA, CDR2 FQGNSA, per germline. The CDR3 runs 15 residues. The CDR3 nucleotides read TGTGCCAGCAGCACTATTAAAGAACTCACAGATACGCAGTATTTT. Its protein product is CASSTIKELTDTQYF.